Shown below are 6 T cell receptor beta chains from a single sample sequenced in a study of control samples from healthy donors and cancer patients. The method was immunoSEQ multiplex PCR; TCRdb's version includes in-frame clones alone and lacks a portion of them. The sample shows tens of thousands of clones, 70% to 90% of them seen only once. The sample was blood. The receptors were sampled from a woman aged 60 to 75 in good health.

The table lists this clone with a few counts. V is TRBV19 and J is TRBJ1-5, with D possibly TRBD1 on 5 matching bases. The length of the CDR3 is 13 residues. V lost 2 bases and J lost 5, with 7 bases in between. Germline V gene data show CDR1 as LNHDA and CDR2 as SQIVND (reference sequence). CDR3 in amino acids: CASSIQGDQPQHF. The DNA for the CDR3 is TGTGCCAGTAGTATACAGGGCGATCAGCCCCAGCATTTT.

The chain combines TRBV2 with TRBJ2-3; D is tentatively TRBD1 or TRBD2 (5 bases each). The CDR3 is 14 residues long. Germline values: CDR1 SNHLY, CDR2 FYNNEI. V was pared by 7 bases and J by 1 base, with 12 bases between. CDR3 DNA: TGTGCCAGCAAAACGGGGACGGGCACAGATACGCAGTATTTT. It is translated as CASKTGTGTDTQYF. The whole variable domain, remainder taken from reference TRBV2 and TRBJ2-3, is EPEVTQTPSHQVTQMGQEVILRCVPISNHLYFYWYRQILGQKVEFLVSFYNNEISEKSEIFDDQFSVERPDGSNFTLKIRSTKLEDSAMYFCASKTGTGTDTQYFGPGTRLTVL.

The rearrangement uses TRBV12-5 and TRBJ2-5; TRBD2 matches 9 bases. With 8 bases clipped from V and 4 bases from J, the junction kept 8 bases outside the gene matches. CDR1 LGHNT and CDR2 FRNRAP come from the germline V gene. The CDR3 is made up of 14 amino acids. In DNA, the CDR3 is TGTGCTAGTAGGAGCGCGGGAGGGCCAGAGACCCAGTACTTC. Residues: CASRSAGGPETQYF.

The V call is TRBV6-5, the J call TRBJ1-6, with D hard to call. The germline V and J ends were trimmed by 4 bases and 10 bases, with 14 bases remaining between them. CDR3 length: 14 residues. In germline, CDR1 is MNHEY, CDR2 SVGAGI. The CDR3 protein is CASSLPTRGSPLHF. CDR3 coding DNA: TGTGCCAGCAGTTTACCTACCCGGGGATCACCCCTCCACTTT.

The chain uses TRBV2 and TRBJ1-6; TRBD1 might be the D (5 bases). The CDR3 sequence is 15 residues long. Germline V gene lookup returns CDR1 SNHLY and CDR2 FYNNEI. V was pared by 5 bases and J by 8 bases, with 16 bases between. The CDR3 bases are TGTGCCAGCAGTTTTACAGGAAAGCTTGATTCACCCCTCCACTTT. This codes for CASSFTGKLDSPLHF.

This chain uses TRBV5-1 with TRBJ2-3, with 7 bases fitting TRBD2. CDR3 length equals 18 residues. Germline V gene lookup returns CDR1 SGHRS and CDR2 YFSETQ. With V trimmed by 3 bases and J by 2 bases, 15 bases remained unmatched. CDR3 nucleotide sequence: TGCGCCAGCAGCTCCACCGGGAGGCAGGGCAGCTACACAGATACGCAGTATTTT. This encodes CASSSTGRQGSYTDTQYF.